This T cell receptor (beta chain) was observed in a study of CD8 T cells in ankylosing spondylitis. Study results and caveats: Past research had described some motif variants in reactive arthritis synovial fluid and blood. Seven or eight highly homologous variants made up a TCR beta motif, and this motif appeared characteristic of ankylosing spondylitis blood.

TCR beta libraries were made by quantitative 5'-RACE with molecular barcodes. A single record per CDR3 protein comes from TCRdb applying MiXCR to the 5' RACE reads. The sample records about 240,000 distinct CDR3 sequences, 9.5% to 12% being singletons. Germline CDR1 is MGHDK and CDR2 is SYGVNS. V dropped 3 bases and J dropped 3; count of bases not matched to a gene: 5. The CDR3 sequence is 15 residues long. This clonotype was counted many times. Its target is unknown. The sequence was collected from a male donor with ankylosing spondylitis or in good health (not recorded which). The sample consisted of blood, either unsorted or a sorted T cell fraction (not recorded which). The chain combines TRBV25-1 with TRBJ2-7, with 10 bases matching TRBD1. The CDR3 reads CASSDAGTGDYEQYF. CDR3 nucleotide sequence: TGTGCCAGCAGTGATGCCGGGACAGGGGACTACGAGCAGTACTTC.